What follows describes a single T cell receptor (beta chain). Trimming shortened V by 1 base and J by 6 bases, and 9 bases separated the two germline ends. Germline CDR1 reads MDHEN; CDR2 reads SYDVKM. The CDR3 covers 13 residues. This sample was taken from a study of shared clonotypes between healthy human individuals. Naive CD8 populations comprised CD45RO-negative cells positively selected for CCR7, excluding terminally differentiated effector memory CD45RA+ cells. Sequenced by immunoSEQ multiplex PCR; TCRdb stores in-frame clones only, minus some. The data contain more than 550,000 clones, 92% of them singletons.

This receptor was obtained from a man in his thirties or forties in good health. The sequencing sample was made of naive CD8+ T cells sorted from blood. This chain uses TRBV28 with TRBJ1-1; TRBD1 might be the D (6 bases). The CDR3 nucleotides read TGTGCCAGCAGTTTATTCACAGGGTCTGAAGCTTTCTTT. Translation gives CASSLFTGSEAFF.